These 25 T cell receptor beta chains were all obtained from the same sample, sequenced in a study of Tregs in tolerant kidney transplant recipients. Measured with immunoSEQ multiplex PCR; TCRdb has only the in-frame clones, and not every one. Its clone listing holds roughly 32,000 clones. Specimen: CD8+ T cells from blood, collected before the transplant. The receptors originated from a human donor who received a combined kidney and bone marrow transplant.

A note on this clone: Read coverage stops 3 residues before the CDR3 terminus; the germline J gene supplies the remainder. The gene calls are TRBV6-7 and TRBJ1-5; D ambiguous. TRBV6-7 is noted as an ORF with a role that remains uncertain. The ends were cut back, 2 bases at V and 2 bases at J, with 4 bases in the middle. The CDR3 has 13 residues. The sequenced part of the CDR3 DNA is TGTGCCAGCAGTTACAGGGGCAATCAGCCC. Translation gives CASSYRGNQP. The entire CDR3 protein reads CASSYRGNQPQHF.

To note about this clone: Read data end 3 residues before the CDR3 end; the end is taken from the germline J gene. V is TRBV2 and J is TRBJ2-7; a possible D gene is TRBD1 (6 bases). The CDR3 covers 15 residues. CDR1 SNHLY and CDR2 FYNNEI come from the germline V gene. V was pared by 6 bases and J by 4 bases, with 19 bases between. The DNA read from the CDR3 is TGTGCCAGCAGGGAATACCGGGGACAATCTTACGAG. It yields the protein CASREYRGQSYE. The complete CDR3 sequence is CASREYRGQSYEQYF.

Comments on this clone: The read terminates 3 residues ahead of where the CDR3 ends, so the germline J gene completes it. This chain joins TRBV19 and TRBJ1-1; the D gene is possibly TRBD1 (6 bases). CDR3 length equals 14 residues. CDR1 is LNHDA, CDR2 SQIVND, per germline (reference sequence). Trimming removed 5 bases at V and 2 bases at J, with 12 bases between. The DNA read from the CDR3 is TGTGCCAGTAGTGACAGGACCCTTAACACTGAA. As protein: CASSDRTLNTE. The CDR3 reads in full as CASSDRTLNTEAFF.

Comments on this clone: From the germline J gene comes the end of the CDR3, since the read stops 3 residues before it. J is TRBJ1-1 and V is TRBV11-2; 8 nucleotides align to TRBD1. V was pared by 5 bases and J by 1 base, with 3 bases of the junction left unmatched. CDR3 length: 14 amino acids. Germline values: CDR1 SGHAT, CDR2 FQNNGV. The CDR3 DNA, read in part, is TGTGCCAGCAGCCCCGGGACAGGGAACACTGAA. Translation gives CASSPGTGNTE. In full, the CDR3 reads CASSPGTGNTEAFF.

As concerns this clone: The read stops 3 residues short of the end of the CDR3; the missing end is completed from the germline J gene. The rearrangement joins TRBV18 to TRBJ1-2; D is unclear. Germline V gene sequence: CDR1 KGHSH, CDR2 LQKENI. V was clipped by 1 base and J by 5 bases, with 17 bases between them. The length of the CDR3 is 16 residues. The CDR3 DNA, read in part, is TGTGCCAGCTCACCACGACCGGACGTGGCGGGTTATGGC. This gives the protein CASSPRPDVAGYG. The whole CDR3 is CASSPRPDVAGYGYTF.

To note about this clone: The read ends 3 residues early relative to the CDR3; the germline J gene fills the gap. The chain links TRBV7-9 to TRBJ1-2; the D gene is possibly TRBD1 (5 bases). The CDR3 length is 13 residues. With 7 bases removed from V and 2 bases from J, the gap between germline ends came to 11 bases. CDR1 is SEHNR, CDR2 FQNEAQ, per germline (reference sequence). The CDR3 bases that were read are TGTGCCAGCACCCAAGGGGCAAACTATGGC. Translated, it gives CASTQGANYG. The CDR3 in full is CASTQGANYGYTF.

As regards this clone: Read data end 3 residues before the CDR3 end; the end is taken from the germline J gene. The chain employs TRBV5-1 and TRBJ2-2; 7 bases are shared with TRBD1. Germline CDR1 is SGHRS and CDR2 is YFSETQ. Trimming took 6 bases from V and 3 from J; bases not matched to a gene: 8. The CDR3 extends over 15 amino acids. The CDR3 loop reads CASTEQGSDTGELFF. The part of the CDR3 DNA that was read is TGCGCCAGCACCGAACAGGGGTCCGACACCGGGGAG. Drawing the rest from reference TRBV5-1 and TRBJ2-2, the complete variable domain is KAGVTQTPRYLIKTRGQQVTLSCSPISGHRSVSWYQQTPGQGLQFLFEYFSETQRNKGNFPGRFSGRQFSNSRSEMNVSTLELGDSALYLCASTEQGSDTGELFFGEGSRLTVL.

For this clone: The CDR3 end is not reached by the read, which stops 3 residues before it; the germline J gene fills it in. V and J are TRBV20-1 and TRBJ2-7; D possibly corresponds to TRBD1 (5 bases). The germline V and J ends were trimmed by 4 bases and 5 bases, with 21 bases remaining between them. The V gene's germline CDR1 is DFQATT and CDR2 SNEGSKA (reference sequence). The CDR3 has 15 amino acids. CDR3 region: CSAIPVGRGYHEQYF. The part of the CDR3 DNA that was read is TGCAGTGCTATCCCGGTTGGAAGGGGATACCACGAG.

In regard to this clone: From the germline J gene comes the end of the CDR3, since the read stops 3 residues before it. The rearrangement links TRBV7-2 to TRBJ1-2; 7 bases fit TRBD1. Per the germline V gene, CDR1 is SGHTA and CDR2 is FQGNSA. Trimming removed 8 bases from V and 5 bases from J; junction bases left unmatched: 14. The CDR3 loop spans 15 amino acids. The part of the CDR3 DNA that was read is TGTGCCAGCGGTAGCGGAGGGGGCGGGGGGTATGGC. This codes for CASGSGGGGGYG. The full CDR3 reads CASGSGGGGGYGYTF.

CDR3 amino acids: CASSDSRQSSYGYTF. Incomplete CDR3 DNA: TGTGCCAGCAGTGATTCCCGACAGAGCAGCTATGGC. The chain uses TRBV2 and TRBJ1-2; perhaps TRBD1 as D (5 bases). The read halts 3 residues ahead of the CDR3 end, with the missing end drawn from the germline J gene. Looked up from germline, CDR1 is SNHLY and CDR2 is FYNNEI. The CDR3 loop spans 15 amino acids. V shed 3 bases and J shed 4 bases, with 15 bases lying between them.

Concerning this clone: The observed sequence ends 3 residues before the CDR3 terminus, with the missing tail filled in from the germline J gene. This chain links TRBV7-9 with TRBJ2-1; D may be TRBD1 (6 bases). Germline lookup yields CDR1 SEHNR and CDR2 FQNEAQ (reference sequence). The CDR3 totals 15 residues. V was shortened by 6 bases and J by 8 bases, with 20 bases between the two germline ends. CDR3 sequence reads: CASRPPGTTLDEQFF. The sequenced CDR3 bases are TGTGCCAGCAGACCCCCCGGGACAACCTTGGATGAG. Filled out from reference TRBV7-9 and TRBJ2-1, the complete variable domain reads DTGVSQNPRHKITKRGQNVTFRCDPISEHNRLYWYRQTLGQGPEFLTYFQNEAQLEKSRLLSDRFSAERPKGSFSTLEIQRTEQGDSAMYLCASRPPGTTLDEQFFGPGTRLTVL.

Details on this clone: The read ends 3 residues early relative to the CDR3; the germline J gene fills the gap. The chain is built from TRBV13 and TRBJ2-1, with 14 bases that match TRBD2. J was trimmed by 3 bases and V by 4 bases; bases with no gene match: 17. The CDR3 runs 21 residues. Looked up from germline, CDR1 is PRHDT and CDR2 is FYEKMQ (reference sequence). CDR3 DNA (partial): TGTGCCAGCAGCTCCCAGGCCCCCGGGACTAGCGGGAGCCGAAGCTACAATGAG. It is translated as CASSSQAPGTSGSRSYNE. The CDR3, in full, reads CASSSQAPGTSGSRSYNEQFF.

On this clone itself: The DNA ends 3 residues before the CDR3 does, and the rest of the CDR3 is filled in from the germline J gene. V is TRBV19 and J is TRBJ1-2, with TRBD1 as a possible D gene (5 bases). Germline assignment: CDR1 LNHDA and CDR2 SQIVND (reference sequence). The CDR3 contains 14 residues. V lost 2 bases, J lost 5 bases, and 12 bases lay in between. CDR3 DNA, as far as it was read: TGTGCCAGTAGTATAAGCGGGGCGGTTTATGGC. Amino acid sequence: CASSISGAVYG. The full CDR3 protein reads CASSISGAVYGYTF.

Remarks on this clone: Read sequence stops 3 residues before the CDR3 end, and the germline J gene provides the missing end. The V gene is TRBV6-2 or TRBV6-3, the J gene TRBJ2-1; 11 bases align to TRBD2. The CDR3 is 14 residues long. The germline V gene has CDR1 MNHEY and CDR2 SVGEGT. J was trimmed by 3 bases and V by 5 bases; bases with no gene match: 0. CDR3 DNA (partial): TGTGCCAGCAGTGGGACTAGCGGCTACAATGAG. Translated, it gives CASSGTSGYNE. The complete CDR3 sequence is CASSGTSGYNEQFF.

In regard to this clone: The CDR3 end falls 3 residues outside the read, so it is completed with the germline J gene. The V call is TRBV20-1, the J call TRBJ2-4; no clear D. Germline CDR1 and CDR2: DFQATT and SNEGSKA (reference sequence). The V and J ends lost 6 bases and 0 bases respectively, with 15 bases between them. CDR3 size: 15 residues. Incomplete CDR3 DNA: TGCAGTGCCAAGCCCGTAGCTGTAGCCAAAAACATT. It translates to CSAKPVAVAKNI. From start to end, the CDR3 is CSAKPVAVAKNIQYF.

Comments on this clone: The read ends 3 residues shy of where the CDR3 ends; the end is completed using the germline J gene. The chain combines TRBV7-6 with TRBJ1-6, with TRBD1 identical over 7 bases. Per germline, CDR1 SGHVS and CDR2 FNYEAQ. This CDR3 is 16 amino acids long. The V gene end was trimmed by 8 bases and the J gene end by 2 bases; junction bases not matched to a gene: 9. Here the CDR3 reads CASGSTGTAYNSPLHF. The covered CDR3 bases are TGTGCCAGCGGCTCAACCGGGACAGCCTATAATTCACCC.

About this clone itself: Read data end 3 residues before the CDR3 end; the end is taken from the germline J gene. This rearrangement joins TRBV20-1 to TRBJ2-7, with D perhaps matching TRBD1 (5 bases). V was shortened by 2 bases and J by 3 bases, with 20 bases between the two germline ends. This CDR3 region has 16 residues. CDR1 and CDR2 (germline): DFQATT, SNEGSKA (reference sequence). CDR3 sequence: CSARRGDAGLVYEQYF. The DNA read from the CDR3 is TGCAGTGCTAGAAGGGGTGATGCAGGGTTAGTCTACGAG.

In regard to this clone: The read ends 3 residues before the CDR3 terminus; that terminus is restored from the germline J gene. V gene TRBV7-9 combines with J gene TRBJ2-5, with 9 bases aligning to TRBD1. Germline CDR1 SEHNR, CDR2 FQNEAQ (reference sequence). The CDR3 is made up of 14 amino acids. Trimming took 2 bases from V and 4 from J; bases not matched to a gene: 2. CDR3 residues: CASSLTGGIETQYF. Incomplete CDR3 DNA: TGTGCCAGCAGCTTAACAGGGGGCATAGAGACC.

Comment on this clone: The CDR3 end falls 3 residues outside the read, so it is completed with the germline J gene. The chain has TRBV20-1 and TRBJ2-7, with D possibly TRBD1 on 5 matching bases. This CDR3 spans 13 amino acids. CDR1 is DFQATT, CDR2 SNEGSKA, per germline (reference sequence). Trimming took off 3 bases at V and 5 bases at J, with 14 bases between the two ends. The CDR3: CSARLQGTDEQYF. The part of the CDR3 DNA that was read is TGCAGTGCTAGGTTGCAGGGAACAGACGAG.

With regard to this clone: Read sequence stops 3 residues before the CDR3 end, and the germline J gene provides the missing end. This sequence joins TRBV7-9 and TRBJ1-2; the D is unclear. The CDR3 runs 15 residues. V was pared by 1 base and J by 3 bases, with 12 bases between. Germline-derived CDR1 and CDR2 are SEHNR and FQNEAQ (reference sequence). Here the CDR3 reads CASSLGSVRDYGYTF. Partial CDR3 DNA: TGTGCCAGCAGCTTAGGTTCAGTAAGGGACTATGGC.

In the case of this clone: The CDR3 goes on 3 residues after the read ends, and that part is filled in from the germline J gene. V and J are TRBV19 and TRBJ1-1, with TRBD1 matching over 7 bases. The CDR3 contains 11 residues. Germline CDR1 reads LNHDA; CDR2 reads SQIVND (reference sequence). V gave up 10 bases and J gave up 7 bases; unmatched junction bases: 6. The CDR3 reads CATSTGIEAFF. Incomplete CDR3 DNA: TGTGCCACCTCGACAGGGATTGAA.

Incomplete CDR3 DNA: TGTGCCTGGAGTGGAACTAATAGCAATCAGCCC. As protein: CAWSGTNSNQP. The whole CDR3 sequence is CAWSGTNSNQPQHF. The chain carries TRBV30 and TRBJ1-5; D gene ambiguous. The read is 3 residues too short to cover the CDR3 end, so that end is filled in from the germline J gene. V shed 1 base and J shed 0 bases, with 7 bases lying between them. The CDR3 runs to 14 residues. The V gene's germline CDR1 is GTSNPN and CDR2 SVGIG (reference sequence).

In regard to this clone: The CDR3 end is not reached by the read, which stops 3 residues before it; the germline J gene fills it in. The rearrangement links TRBV7-9 to TRBJ2-3, with D uncertain. The germline V gene has CDR1 SEHNR and CDR2 FQNEAQ (reference sequence). V lost 5 bases, J lost 2 bases, and 14 bases lay in between. The CDR3 has 15 amino acids. The DNA read from the CDR3 is TGTGCCAGCAGCCCCCTTAACACGATCACAGATACG. Translated: CASSPLNTITDT. The whole CDR3 sequence is CASSPLNTITDTQYF.

With respect to this clone: The CDR3 end lies 3 residues beyond the end of the read and is filled in from the germline J gene. The chain recombines TRBV28 with TRBJ2-7; D perhaps matches TRBD1 (6 bases). The length of the CDR3 is 12 residues. The germline V and J ends were trimmed by 4 bases and 5 bases, with 9 bases remaining between them. CDR1 and CDR2 from the germline V gene are MDHEN and SYDVKM. Here the CDR3 reads CASSYRVDEQYF. CDR3 DNA, as far as it was read: TGTGCCAGCAGTTACAGGGTCGACGAG.

Worth noting for this clone: The read comes to an end 3 residues before the CDR3 does, leaving the germline J gene to fill in the end. The chain carries TRBV6-1 and TRBJ1-4, with 9 bases aligning to TRBD1. Trimming cost V 2 bases and J 6 bases; bases outside gene matches: 7. Looked up from germline, CDR1 is MNHNS and CDR2 is SASEGT. The CDR3 extends over 16 amino acids. The CDR3 is CASSENPGQGYEKLFF. The CDR3 bases that were read are TGTGCCAGCAGTGAAAACCCGGGACAGGGATATGAAAAA.